This TCR beta chain was identified during a study of cytomegalovirus exposure and HLA in healthy donors. The PCR had 60 Vbeta and 13 Jbeta primers. Data came from immunoSEQ multiplex PCR; TCRdb stores just in-frame clones and leaves some out. The sample includes around 190,000 clones, roughly 85% of them seen just once. Germline values: CDR1 LGHNT, CDR2 FRNRAP. The CDR3 has 15 amino acids. V lost 1 base to trimming and J lost 4 bases, with 11 bases between them. The chain combines TRBV12-5 with TRBJ1-5; TRBD1 might be the D (6 bases). Specimen: PBMCs. The source is a woman aged 40-49 years in good health and CMV-seronegative. CDR3 region: CASGLEDRGNQPQHF. The CDR3 coding sequence is TGTGCTAGTGGTTTGGAGGACAGAGGAAATCAGCCCCAGCATTTT.